This paragraph reports one TCR beta chain. The target antigen is unknown. With 60 Vbeta and 13 Jbeta primers, the PCR was carried out. Here immunoSEQ multiplex PCR was the method, and the copy in TCRdb shows in-frame clones only, minus some. Among about 200,000 clones listed, approximately 85% were seen once. This sample is drawn from a study of cytomegalovirus exposure and HLA in healthy donors. For the study at large: There were under 140 million unique TCR beta sequences, drawn from about 179 million T cells, in an earlier analysis. Study outcomes and limitations: An analysis that came later showed most CMV-associated TCR beta chains appearing HLA-restricted. Later analysis identified 15,000 to 20,000 TCR beta sequences associated with HLA alleles, using a false discovery rate threshold of 0.05.

V lost 5 bases and J lost 0, with 3 bases in between. The germline gives CDR1 DFQATT, CDR2 SNEGSKA (reference sequence). The CDR3 loop spans 11 amino acids. The V call is TRBV20-1, the J call TRBJ2-3; D unclear. The origin of this receptor is a man aged 18 to 30 in good health and CMV-seronegative. The specimen sequenced was PBMCs. CDR3 nucleotide sequence: TGCAGTGCTGCGAGCACAGATACGCAGTATTTT. Amino acid sequence: CSAASTDTQYF.